This TCR beta chain was sequenced for a study of blood T cell repertoires in COVID-19. Study in general: Donors in the United States, Italy and Spain gave samples during acute or convalescent COVID-19. T cells, B-cell-depleted T cells, or PBMCs provided the cDNA or gDNA that served as material.

Per the authors' pipeline: Estimation of nucleated cell counts was performed using reference gene primer amplification. Sequenced by immunoSEQ multiplex PCR; TCRdb stores in-frame clones only, minus some. That table supplies the V and J calls and clone size; D and trimming were determined from the DNA. Here the sample spans roughly 480,000 clones, approximately 89% being singletons. The CDR3 covers 14 residues. Germline loops: CDR1 LNHDA, CDR2 SQIVND (reference sequence). The J segment lost 5 bases and the V segment lost 5 bases, leaving 5 bases of the junction unmatched. Seattle's cohort entered during active infection and was followed longitudinally.

The genes are TRBV19 and TRBJ2-5, with 10 positions matching TRBD2. The sequence was obtained from a man younger than 35 with COVID-19, enrolled during active disease. The sample taken for sequencing was peripheral blood. In nucleotides, the CDR3 is TGTGCCAGTAGTGTTAGCGGGGGGATCGAGACCCAGTACTTC. This gives the protein CASSVSGGIETQYF.